This T cell receptor beta chain was obtained from a study of Ad26.COV2.S vaccination and SARS-CoV-2 variants. Overall study results and limits: Placebo recipients showed lower spike-specific TCR breadth than vaccinees. Total T cell responses were possibly underestimated by TCR breadth and depth analyses. It was found that vaccine and placebo recipients had similar non-spike TCR breadth. CD8+ and CD4+ T cells specific for spike reportedly responded with substantial breadth after vaccination.

V gave up 1 base and J gave up 4 bases; unmatched junction bases: 13. The CDR3 is 17 residues long. From germline, CDR1 is MNHNS and CDR2 SASEGT. Measured with immunoSEQ multiplex PCR; TCRdb has only the in-frame clones, and not every one. Of tens of thousands of clones in the sample, approximately 82% were seen once. Note on this clone: Antigen unknown.

The input for sequencing was peripheral blood, taken after recovery from COVID-19. The chain employs TRBV6-1 and TRBJ2-7; 7 bases fit TRBD2. The clonotype was recovered from a human donor who had recovered from COVID-19. CDR3 DNA sequence: TGTGCCAGCAGTGAAGAGGTAAAGCTAGCGGAAGGATACGAGCAGTACTTC. It specifies CASSEEVKLAEGYEQYF.